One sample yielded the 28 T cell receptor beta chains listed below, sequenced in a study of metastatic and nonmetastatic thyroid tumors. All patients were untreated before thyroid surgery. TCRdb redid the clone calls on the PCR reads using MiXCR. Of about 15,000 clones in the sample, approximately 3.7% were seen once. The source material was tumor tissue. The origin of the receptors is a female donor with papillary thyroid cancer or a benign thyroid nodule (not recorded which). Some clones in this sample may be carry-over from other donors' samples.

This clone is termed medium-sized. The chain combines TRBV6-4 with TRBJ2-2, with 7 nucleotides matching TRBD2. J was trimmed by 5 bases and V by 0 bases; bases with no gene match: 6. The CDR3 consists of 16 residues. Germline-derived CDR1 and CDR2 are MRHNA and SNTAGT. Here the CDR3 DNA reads TGTGCCAGCAGTGACTCCGCTCTAGCGGAAACCGGGGAGCTGTTTTTT. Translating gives CASSDSALAETGELFF.

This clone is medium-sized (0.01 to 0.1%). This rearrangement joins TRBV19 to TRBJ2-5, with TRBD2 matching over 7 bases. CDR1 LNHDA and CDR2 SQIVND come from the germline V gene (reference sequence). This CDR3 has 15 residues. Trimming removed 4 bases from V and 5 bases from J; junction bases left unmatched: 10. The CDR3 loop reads CASSTGLESRETQYF. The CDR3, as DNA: TGTGCCAGTAGTACCGGACTAGAAAGTAGGGAGACCCAGTACTTC.

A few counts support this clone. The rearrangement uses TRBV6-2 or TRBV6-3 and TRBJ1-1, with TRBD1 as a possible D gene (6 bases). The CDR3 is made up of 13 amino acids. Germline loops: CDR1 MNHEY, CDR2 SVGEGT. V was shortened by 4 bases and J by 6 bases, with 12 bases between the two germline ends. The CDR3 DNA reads TGTGCCAGCAGTTCTACAGGGTTGGCTGAAGCTTTCTTT. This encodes CASSSTGLAEAFF.

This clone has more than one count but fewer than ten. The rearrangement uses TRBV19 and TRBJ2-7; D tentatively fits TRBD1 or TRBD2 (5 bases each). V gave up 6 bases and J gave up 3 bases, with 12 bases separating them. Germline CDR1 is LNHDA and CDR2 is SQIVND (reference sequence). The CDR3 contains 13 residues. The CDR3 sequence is CASSWDGNYEQYF. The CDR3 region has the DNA TGTGCCAGTAGCTGGGACGGAAACTACGAGCAGTACTTC.

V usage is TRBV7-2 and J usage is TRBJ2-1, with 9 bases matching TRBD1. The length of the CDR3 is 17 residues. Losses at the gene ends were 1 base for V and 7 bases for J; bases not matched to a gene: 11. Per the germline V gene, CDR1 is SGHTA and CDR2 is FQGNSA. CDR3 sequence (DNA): TGTGCCAGCAGCTTAGAAGGCACGGGGACAGGGAGAAATGAGCAGTTCTTC. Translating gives CASSLEGTGTGRNEQFF.

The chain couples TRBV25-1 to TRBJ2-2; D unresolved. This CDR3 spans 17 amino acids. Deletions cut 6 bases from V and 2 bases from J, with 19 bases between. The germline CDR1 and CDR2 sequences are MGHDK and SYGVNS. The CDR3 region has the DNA TGTGCCAGCAGCCTTGGGGTTCTCCCTTCAAACACCGGGGAGCTGTTTTTT. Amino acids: CASSLGVLPSNTGELFF.

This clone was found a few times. The CDR3 DNA reads as TGTGCCAGCAGTTTAGACTCCATCATGAACACTGAAGCTTTCTTT. It is translated as CASSLDSIMNTEAFF. The V and J genes are TRBV6-9 and TRBJ1-1; D remains ambiguous. The CDR3 is 15 amino acids. Germline V gene data show CDR1 as MNHGY and CDR2 as SVAAGI. V was trimmed by 4 bases and J by 0 bases, leaving 12 bases between them.

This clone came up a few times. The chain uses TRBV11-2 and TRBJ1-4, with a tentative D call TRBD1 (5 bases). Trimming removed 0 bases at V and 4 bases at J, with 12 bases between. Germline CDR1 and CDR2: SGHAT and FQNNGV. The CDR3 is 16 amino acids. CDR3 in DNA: TGTGCCAGCAGCTTAGATGTTGGACAAGATAATGAAAAACTGTTTTTT. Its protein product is CASSLDVGQDNEKLFF.

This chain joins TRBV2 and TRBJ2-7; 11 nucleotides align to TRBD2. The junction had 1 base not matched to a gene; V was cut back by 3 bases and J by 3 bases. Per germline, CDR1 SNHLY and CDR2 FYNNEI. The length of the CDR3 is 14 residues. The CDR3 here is CASSDTSGSYEQYF. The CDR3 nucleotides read TGTGCCAGCAGTGATACTAGCGGGAGCTACGAGCAGTACTTC.

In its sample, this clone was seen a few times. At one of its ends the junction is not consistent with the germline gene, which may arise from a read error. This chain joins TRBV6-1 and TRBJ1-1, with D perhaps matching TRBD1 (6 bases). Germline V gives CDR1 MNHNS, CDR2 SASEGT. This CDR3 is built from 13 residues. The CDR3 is CASIEGGNPEAFF. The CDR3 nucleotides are TGTGCCAGCATTGAAGGGGGGAACCCTGAAGCTTTCTTT.

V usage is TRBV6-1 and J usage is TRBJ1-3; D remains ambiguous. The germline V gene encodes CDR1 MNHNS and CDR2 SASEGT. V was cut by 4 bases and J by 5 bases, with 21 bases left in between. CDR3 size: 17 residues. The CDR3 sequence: CASSVGVHKLGRNTIYF. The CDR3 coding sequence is TGTGCCAGCAGTGTCGGGGTACATAAATTGGGAAGAAACACCATATATTTT.

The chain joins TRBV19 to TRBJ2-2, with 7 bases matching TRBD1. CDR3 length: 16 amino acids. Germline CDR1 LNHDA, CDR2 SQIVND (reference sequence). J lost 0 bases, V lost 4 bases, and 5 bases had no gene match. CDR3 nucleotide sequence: TGTGCCAGTAGTAGATATGACAGGGCGAACACCGGGGAGCTGTTTTTT. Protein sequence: CASSRYDRANTGELFF.

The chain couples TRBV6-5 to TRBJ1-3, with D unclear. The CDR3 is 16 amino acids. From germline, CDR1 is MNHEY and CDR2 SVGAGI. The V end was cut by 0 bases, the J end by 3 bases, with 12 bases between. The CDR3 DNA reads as TGTGCCAGCAGTTACTCGACGAGACTAGGTGGAAACACCATATATTTT. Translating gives CASSYSTRLGGNTIYF.

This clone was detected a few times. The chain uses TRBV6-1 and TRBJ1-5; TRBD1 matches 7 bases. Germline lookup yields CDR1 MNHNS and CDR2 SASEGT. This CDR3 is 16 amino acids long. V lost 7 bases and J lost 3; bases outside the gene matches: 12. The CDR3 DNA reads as TGTGCCAGCAATAGCGACAGGGCCGGGGCCAATCAGCCCCAGCATTTT. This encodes CASNSDRAGANQPQHF.

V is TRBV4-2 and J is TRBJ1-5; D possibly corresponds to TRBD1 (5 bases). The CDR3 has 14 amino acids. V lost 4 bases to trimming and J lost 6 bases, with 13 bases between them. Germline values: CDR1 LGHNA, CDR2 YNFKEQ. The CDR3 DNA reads TGTGCCAGCAGCCTAGGCCGGGACTCTCAGCCCCAGCATTTT. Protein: CASSLGRDSQPQHF.

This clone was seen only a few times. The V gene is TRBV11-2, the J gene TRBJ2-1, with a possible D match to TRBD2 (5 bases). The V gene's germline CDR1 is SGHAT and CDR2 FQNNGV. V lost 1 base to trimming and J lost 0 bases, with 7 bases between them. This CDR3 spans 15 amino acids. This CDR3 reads CASSLAGFSYNEQFF. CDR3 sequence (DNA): TGTGCCAGCAGCTTAGCGGGATTCTCCTACAATGAGCAGTTCTTC.

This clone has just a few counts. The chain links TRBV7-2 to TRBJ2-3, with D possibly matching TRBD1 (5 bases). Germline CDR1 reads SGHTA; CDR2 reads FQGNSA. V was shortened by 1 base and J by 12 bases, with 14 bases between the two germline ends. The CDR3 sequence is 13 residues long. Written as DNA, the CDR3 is TGTGCCAGCAGCTTAGGGAGACAGCATCCCCAGTATTTT. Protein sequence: CASSLGRQHPQYF. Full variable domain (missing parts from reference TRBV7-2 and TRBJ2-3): GAGVSQSPSNKVTEKGKDVELRCDPISGHTALYWYRQSLGQGLEFLIYFQGNSAPDKSGLPSDRFSAERTGGSVSTLTIQRTQQEDSAVYLCASSLGRQHPQYFGPGTRLTVL.

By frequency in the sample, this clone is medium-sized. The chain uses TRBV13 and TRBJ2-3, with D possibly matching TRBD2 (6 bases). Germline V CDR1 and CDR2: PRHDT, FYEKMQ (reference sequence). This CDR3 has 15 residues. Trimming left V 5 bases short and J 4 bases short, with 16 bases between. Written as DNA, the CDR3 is TGTGCCAGCAGCCGCGGACCAGGAGGGGCAGATACGCAGTATTTT. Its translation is CASSRGPGGADTQYF.

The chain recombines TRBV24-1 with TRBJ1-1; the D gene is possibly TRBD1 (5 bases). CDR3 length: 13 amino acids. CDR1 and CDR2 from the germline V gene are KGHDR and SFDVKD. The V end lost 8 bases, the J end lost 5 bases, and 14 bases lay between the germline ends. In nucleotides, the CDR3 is TGTGCCACCATCGACGCGGGGGGTACTGAAGCTTTCTTT. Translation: CATIDAGGTEAFF.

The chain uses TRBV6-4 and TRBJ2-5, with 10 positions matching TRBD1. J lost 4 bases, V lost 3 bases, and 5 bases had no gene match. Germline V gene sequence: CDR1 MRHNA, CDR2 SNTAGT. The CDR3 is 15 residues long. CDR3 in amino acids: CASSETGTGVETQYF. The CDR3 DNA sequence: TGTGCCAGCAGTGAAACCGGGACAGGGGTAGAGACCCAGTACTTC.

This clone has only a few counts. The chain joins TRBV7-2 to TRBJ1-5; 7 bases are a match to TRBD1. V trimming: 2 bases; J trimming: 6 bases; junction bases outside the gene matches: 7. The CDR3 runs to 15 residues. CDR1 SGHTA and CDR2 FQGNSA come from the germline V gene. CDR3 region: CASSLRTGGSQPQHF. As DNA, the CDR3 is TGTGCCAGCAGCTTAAGGACAGGAGGAAGTCAGCCCCAGCATTTT.

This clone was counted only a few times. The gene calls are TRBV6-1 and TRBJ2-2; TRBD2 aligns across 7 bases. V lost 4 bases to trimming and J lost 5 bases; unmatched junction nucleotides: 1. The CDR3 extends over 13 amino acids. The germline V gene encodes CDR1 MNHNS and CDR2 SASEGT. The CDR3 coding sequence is TGTGCCAGCAGTGCCGGGGGGACCGGGGAGCTGTTTTTT. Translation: CASSAGGTGELFF.

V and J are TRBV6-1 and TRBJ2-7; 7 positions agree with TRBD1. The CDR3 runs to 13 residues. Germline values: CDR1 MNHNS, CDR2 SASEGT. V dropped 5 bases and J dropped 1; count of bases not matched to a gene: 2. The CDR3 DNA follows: TGTGCCAGCAGTCACAGGGGATCCTACGAGCAGTACTTC. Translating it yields CASSHRGSYEQYF.

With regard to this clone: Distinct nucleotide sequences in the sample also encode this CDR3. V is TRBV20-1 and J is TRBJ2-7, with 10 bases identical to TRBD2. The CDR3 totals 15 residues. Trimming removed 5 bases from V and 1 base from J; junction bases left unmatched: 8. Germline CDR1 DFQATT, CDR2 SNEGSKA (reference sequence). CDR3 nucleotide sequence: TGCAGTGCTCAGAGGCTAGCGGGAGAATCCTACGAGCAGTACTTC. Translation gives CSAQRLAGESYEQYF.

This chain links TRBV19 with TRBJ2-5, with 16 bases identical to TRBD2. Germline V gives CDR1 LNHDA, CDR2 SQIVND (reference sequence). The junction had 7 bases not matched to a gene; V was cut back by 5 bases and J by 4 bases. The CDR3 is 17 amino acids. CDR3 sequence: CASSPGLAGGPRETQYF. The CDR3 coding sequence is TGTGCCAGTAGTCCGGGACTAGCGGGAGGGCCGAGAGAGACCCAGTACTTC.

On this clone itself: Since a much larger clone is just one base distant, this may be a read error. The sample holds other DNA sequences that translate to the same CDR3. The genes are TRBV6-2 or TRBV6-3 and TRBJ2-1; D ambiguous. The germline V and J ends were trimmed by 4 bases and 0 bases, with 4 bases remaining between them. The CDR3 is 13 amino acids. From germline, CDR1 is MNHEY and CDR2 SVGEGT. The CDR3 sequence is CASSSDSYNEQFF. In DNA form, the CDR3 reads TGTGCCAGCAGTTCGGACTCCTACAATGAGCAGTTCTTC.

CDR3 protein: CASRLSTDSYEQYF. CDR3 bases: TGTGCCAGCAGACTCTCGACGGATTCCTACGAGCAGTACTTC. The chain couples TRBV2 to TRBJ2-7; D gene ambiguous. V lost 6 bases to trimming and J lost 1 base, with 13 bases between them. The germline V gene has CDR1 SNHLY and CDR2 FYNNEI. This CDR3 has 14 residues.

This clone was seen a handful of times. The CDR3 region has the DNA TGCGCCAGCAGCTTCAGGGGAAACACTGAAGCTTTCTTT. Protein product: CASSFRGNTEAFF. V gene TRBV5-1 combines with J gene TRBJ1-1; the D gene is possibly TRBD1 (6 bases). Trimming removed 2 bases from V and 2 bases from J, with 7 bases in between. CDR3 length equals 13 residues. Looked up from germline, CDR1 is SGHRS and CDR2 is YFSETQ.